This T cell receptor (beta chain) was found in a study of blood T cell repertoires in COVID-19. Overall study context: Samples came from the United States, Italy and Spain, spanning acute and convalescent COVID-19.

In the authors' workflow: Nucleated cell number was recorded as an estimate derived from reference gene primer amplification. Repertoires were generated with immunoSEQ multiplex PCR, while TCRdb's copy carries only in-frame clones and drops some. V and J calls and clone size follow that table, whereas D and trimming were derived from the DNA. The sample yields about 290,000 clones, roughly nine tenths seen once. Seattle's cohort entered during active infection and was followed longitudinally. Sample: peripheral blood. This clonotype was sampled from a woman in her twenties or thirties with COVID-19, enrolled during active disease.

The CDR3 spells CASSFLGEPQHF. CDR3 sequence (DNA): TGTGCCAGCAGTTTTCTAGGGGAGCCCCAGCATTTT. The V and J genes are TRBV28 and TRBJ1-5, with D tentatively TRBD1 (5 bases). CDR1 and CDR2 (germline): MDHEN, SYDVKM. Trimming cost V 3 bases and J 8 bases, with 8 bases left between them. The CDR3 is 12 residues long.